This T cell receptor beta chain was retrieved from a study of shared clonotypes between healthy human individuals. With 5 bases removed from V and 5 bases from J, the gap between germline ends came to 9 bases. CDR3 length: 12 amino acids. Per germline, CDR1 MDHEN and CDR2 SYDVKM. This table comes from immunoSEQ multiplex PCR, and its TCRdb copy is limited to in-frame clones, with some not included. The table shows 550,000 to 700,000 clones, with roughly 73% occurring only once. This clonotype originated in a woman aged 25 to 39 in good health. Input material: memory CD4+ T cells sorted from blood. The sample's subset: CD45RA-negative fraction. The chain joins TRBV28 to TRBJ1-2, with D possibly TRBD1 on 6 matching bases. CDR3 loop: CASSTGWYGYTF. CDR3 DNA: TGTGCCAGCAGTACAGGGTGGTATGGCTACACCTTC.